This TCR beta chain came from a study of blood T cell repertoires in COVID-19. Study-wide context: Samples came from the United States, Italy and Spain, spanning acute and convalescent COVID-19.

The CDR3 loop spans 13 amino acids. V was clipped by 4 bases and J by 3 bases, with 11 bases between them. CDR1 and CDR2 (germline): GTSNPN, SVGIG (reference sequence). As handled by the study authors: Reference gene primer amplification gave nucleated cell count estimates. The assay was immunoSEQ multiplex PCR, and TCRdb's table has in-frame clones only and misses some. The V and J calls and clone size were taken over from that table, and D and trimming were inferred from the DNA. The sample carries 150,000 to 200,000 clones, roughly 85% recorded once. The clonotype originates from a human donor in a cohort sampled during active COVID-19. Sample: peripheral blood. The chain has TRBV30 and TRBJ2-3, with D possibly TRBD2 on 6 matching bases. CDR3 coding DNA: TGTGCCTGGACCAGCGGGCTTACAGATACGCAGTATTTT. It encodes CAWTSGLTDTQYF.